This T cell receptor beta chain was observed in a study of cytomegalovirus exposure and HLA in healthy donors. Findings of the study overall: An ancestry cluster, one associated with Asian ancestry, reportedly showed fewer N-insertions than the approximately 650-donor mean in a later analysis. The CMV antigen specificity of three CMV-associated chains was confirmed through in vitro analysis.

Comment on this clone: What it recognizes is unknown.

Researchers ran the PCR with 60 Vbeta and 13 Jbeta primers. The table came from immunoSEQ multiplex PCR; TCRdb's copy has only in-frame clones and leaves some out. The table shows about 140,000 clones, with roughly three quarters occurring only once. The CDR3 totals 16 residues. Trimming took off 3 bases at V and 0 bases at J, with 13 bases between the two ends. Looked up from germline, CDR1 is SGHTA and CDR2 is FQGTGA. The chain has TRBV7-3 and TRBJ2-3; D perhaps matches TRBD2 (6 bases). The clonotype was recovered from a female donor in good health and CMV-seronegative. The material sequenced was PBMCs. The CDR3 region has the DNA TGTGCCAGCAGCTTCGGTGGGGGGAAAAGCACAGATACGCAGTATTTT. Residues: CASSFGGGKSTDTQYF.